A single sample is the source of the 20 T cell receptor beta chains below, sequenced in a study of cytomegalovirus exposure and HLA in healthy donors. PCR used 60 Vbeta primers and 13 Jbeta primers. The method was immunoSEQ multiplex PCR; TCRdb's version includes in-frame clones alone and lacks a portion of them. The sample has some 65,000 clones, around 68% seen once; the top ten hold approximately 9.9%. The sequenced sample consisted of PBMCs. All receptors come from a woman aged 25 to 39 in good health and CMV-seronegative.

This clone was picked up a small number of times. The gene calls are TRBV11-2 and TRBJ1-1; D call uncertain. Germline CDR1 is SGHAT and CDR2 is FQNNGV. This CDR3 is 13 amino acids long. The V and J ends lost 2 bases and 6 bases respectively, with 10 bases between them. CDR3 amino acids: CASSLTPLAEAFF. The CDR3 DNA follows: TGTGCCAGCAGCTTAACGCCACTAGCTGAAGCTTTCTTT.

In this sample, this clone turned up a few times. The V and J genes are TRBV6-1 and TRBJ1-2; 7 nucleotides agree with TRBD1. Germline assignment: CDR1 MNHNS and CDR2 SASEGT. The CDR3 contains 15 residues. V lost 5 bases to trimming and J lost 0 bases; unmatched junction nucleotides: 6. In DNA, the CDR3 is TGTGCCAGCAGTCCCCGGACAGGAGCTAACTATGGCTACACCTTC. Amino acid sequence: CASSPRTGANYGYTF.

The chain has TRBV27 and TRBJ1-5; D gene ambiguous. The germline V gene encodes CDR1 MNHEY and CDR2 SMNVEV (reference sequence). V dropped 7 bases and J dropped 0 bases, with 13 bases sitting between them. The CDR3 extends over 15 amino acids. CDR3 DNA sequence: TGTGCCAGCACGCCTGCAGGATATAGCAATCAGCCCCAGCATTTT. It specifies CASTPAGYSNQPQHF.

The genes are TRBV13 and TRBJ2-7, with D possibly matching TRBD1 (7 bases). Between the trimmed V and J ends, which lost 10 bases and 7 bases, there was a span of 23 bases. The CDR3 totals 14 residues. CDR1 is PRHDT, CDR2 FYEKMQ, per germline (reference sequence). CDR3 sequence: CATGLGGGQYEQYF. The CDR3 DNA reads as TGTGCCACTGGCTTAGGAGGGGGCCAGTATGAGCAGTACTTC.

This sequence joins TRBV5-1 and TRBJ2-5; a weak D match, TRBD2 (5 bases). The V end lost 2 bases, the J end lost 10 bases, and 12 bases lay between the germline ends. The CDR3 consists of 12 residues. Germline CDR1 is SGHRS and CDR2 is YFSETQ. CDR3: CASSFTLEVQYF. CDR3 coding DNA: TGCGCCAGCAGCTTTACGCTGGAGGTCCAGTACTTC. The complete variable domain, with remaining parts taken from reference TRBV5-1 and TRBJ2-5, reads KAGVTQTPRYLIKTRGQQVTLSCSPISGHRSVSWYQQTPGQGLQFLFEYFSETQRNKGNFPGRFSGRQFSNSRSEMNVSTLELGDSALYLCASSFTLEVQYFGPGTRLLVL.

In its sample, this clone was seen once. The chain uses TRBV7-3 and TRBJ2-2, with D possibly TRBD1 on 5 matching bases. V was trimmed by 1 base and J by 5 bases, leaving 8 bases between them. The CDR3 length is 14 residues. Germline lookup yields CDR1 SGHTA and CDR2 FQGTGA. Written as DNA, the CDR3 is TGTGCCAGCAGCTTAAAGCAGGGTACCGGGGAGCTGTTTTTT. Residues: CASSLKQGTGELFF.

This chain joins TRBV30 and TRBJ1-1; D remains ambiguous. The CDR3 has 11 residues. The V and J ends lost 1 base and 8 bases respectively, with 8 bases between them. Per germline, CDR1 GTSNPN and CDR2 SVGIG (reference sequence). Written as DNA, the CDR3 is TGTGCCTGGAGTGATGGTCGGGAAGCTTTCTTT. Amino acid sequence: CAWSDGREAFF.

This chain uses TRBV6-5 with TRBJ2-7, with D tentatively TRBD2 (5 bases). Trimming removed 8 bases from V and 2 bases from J, with 16 bases in between. Germline V gives CDR1 MNHEY, CDR2 SVGAGI. The CDR3 covers 14 residues. The CDR3 coding sequence is TGTGCCAGCCAGCTTTATCGGGGTACCTACGAGCAGTACTTC. This translates into CASQLYRGTYEQYF.

CDR3 protein: CASSWFQGTGANVLTF. The CDR3 nucleotides are TGTGCCAGCAGTTGGTTCCAGGGTACTGGGGCCAACGTCCTGACTTTC. The V call is TRBV6-5, the J call TRBJ2-6, with D possibly matching TRBD1 (5 bases). The germline V gene encodes CDR1 MNHEY and CDR2 SVGAGI. V gave up 4 bases and J gave up 2 bases, with 12 bases separating them. CDR3 length: 16 residues.

This clone was recorded a few times. At one boundary the junction diverges from the germline segment, which might be a read error. The genes are TRBV28 and TRBJ2-5; TRBD1 matches at 11 bases. Germline CDR1 MDHEN, CDR2 SYDVKM. There are 15 residues in the CDR3. CDR3 DNA sequence: TGTGCCAGCAGTTTAAGCGGCTCTAGGACAGGGGGCCAACACTTC. Translated, it gives CASSLSGSRTGGQHF.

This clone was seen a few times. This chain connects TRBV5-1 to TRBJ2-7, with D perhaps TRBD1 (5 bases). The CDR3 extends over 13 amino acids. Germline V gene sequence: CDR1 SGHRS, CDR2 YFSETQ. The ends were cut back, 4 bases at V and 6 bases at J, with 14 bases in the middle. CDR3 loop: CASSVRGSSEQYF. The CDR3 DNA sequence: TGCGCCAGCAGCGTTAGGGGCTCTAGCGAGCAGTACTTC. The full variable domain, in which reference TRBV5-1 and TRBJ2-7 provide the parts outside the CDR3, is KAGVTQTPRYLIKTRGQQVTLSCSPISGHRSVSWYQQTPGQGLQFLFEYFSETQRNKGNFPGRFSGRQFSNSRSEMNVSTLELGDSALYLCASSVRGSSEQYFGPGTRLTVT.

This clone has only a few counts. Its ends do not fully match the called genes, so a read error is possible. The chain carries TRBV2 and TRBJ2-1; D possibly corresponds to TRBD2 (5 bases). This CDR3 contains 14 residues. CDR1 is SNHLY, CDR2 FYNNEI, per germline. CDR3 DNA sequence: TGTGCCAGCAGTGTTACGGACTCCCACAATGAGCAGTTCTTC. Its protein product is CASSVTDSHNEQFF.

This clone appeared a few times. The CDR3 sequence: CASSDGGDTGELFF. The CDR3 nucleotides are TGTGCCAGCAGTGACGGGGGGGACACCGGGGAGCTGTTTTTT. This chain joins TRBV6-4 and TRBJ2-2, with TRBD2 identical over 7 bases. V lost 2 bases, J lost 3 bases, and 0 bases stayed unmatched. Germline V lookup: CDR1 MRHNA, CDR2 SNTAGT. CDR3 size: 14 residues.

Here the CDR3 DNA reads TGCAGTGCCCCAGCCTACGAGCAGTACTTC. Its translation: CSAPAYEQYF. The V and J genes are TRBV20-1 and TRBJ2-7; no clear D gene. CDR1 and CDR2 from the germline V gene are DFQATT and SNEGSKA (reference sequence). With 6 bases removed from V and 2 bases from J, the gap between germline ends came to 5 bases. The CDR3 length is 10 residues.

The rearrangement links TRBV30 to TRBJ2-3; 8 bases map to TRBD1. V dropped 5 bases and J dropped 3; count of bases not matched to a gene: 10. CDR1 is GTSNPN and CDR2 is SVGIG in the germline V gene (reference sequence). The CDR3 is 15 amino acids. CDR3: CAWDVDRGRTDTQYF. The CDR3, as DNA: TGTGCCTGGGATGTCGACAGGGGAAGAACAGATACGCAGTATTTT.

The J gene is TRBJ1-2, the V gene TRBV7-2; 8 bases are a match to TRBD1. J gave up 6 bases and V 5 bases, and 5 bases lay outside the gene matches. The length of the CDR3 is 13 residues. Germline V gene sequence: CDR1 SGHTA, CDR2 FQGNSA. Here the CDR3 reads CASSPRQGNGYTF. The CDR3 coding sequence is TGTGCCAGCAGCCCTCGACAGGGGAATGGCTACACCTTC. Using reference TRBV7-2 and TRBJ1-2 for the parts outside the CDR3, the full variable domain is GAGVSQSPSNKVTEKGKDVELRCDPISGHTALYWYRQSLGQGLEFLIYFQGNSAPDKSGLPSDRFSAERTGGSVSTLTIQRTQQEDSAVYLCASSPRQGNGYTFGSGTRLTVV.

This chain links TRBV6-6 with TRBJ1-4; perhaps TRBD1 as D (6 bases). Germline loops: CDR1 MNHNY, CDR2 SVGAGI (reference sequence). The CDR3 is 14 amino acids. Trimming took 2 bases from V and 5 from J, leaving 9 bases between them. The CDR3 sequence: CASSYLGGNEKLFF. The CDR3 DNA is TGTGCCAGCAGTTACCTTGGGGGCAATGAAAAACTGTTTTTT.

V is TRBV30 and J is TRBJ2-3; 9 bases are a match to TRBD2. V gave up 8 bases and J gave up 3 bases; unmatched junction bases: 9. CDR3 length: 14 residues. Germline assignment: CDR1 GTSNPN and CDR2 SVGIG (reference sequence). The CDR3 loop is CARSGTSLTDTQYF. CDR3 DNA: TGTGCCCGCTCCGGGACTAGCCTGACAGATACGCAGTATTTT.

The V and J genes are TRBV28 and TRBJ1-4; D not resolved. Germline CDR1 MDHEN, CDR2 SYDVKM. V lost 6 bases, J lost 1 base, and 12 bases lay in between. The length of the CDR3 is 15 residues. CDR3 sequence (DNA): TGTGCCAGCAGGAAGCCGGGAGTAACTAATGAAAAACTGTTTTTT. It encodes CASRKPGVTNEKLFF.

The genes are TRBV6-6 and TRBJ2-7, with 7 bases identical to TRBD1. The germline V gene encodes CDR1 MNHNY and CDR2 SVGAGI (reference sequence). J gave up 2 bases and V 8 bases, and 12 bases lay outside the gene matches. There are 15 residues in the CDR3. Written as DNA, the CDR3 is TGTGCCAGCCTCGGAAACCGGGACAGTACCTACGAGCAGTACTTC. Its protein product is CASLGNRDSTYEQYF.